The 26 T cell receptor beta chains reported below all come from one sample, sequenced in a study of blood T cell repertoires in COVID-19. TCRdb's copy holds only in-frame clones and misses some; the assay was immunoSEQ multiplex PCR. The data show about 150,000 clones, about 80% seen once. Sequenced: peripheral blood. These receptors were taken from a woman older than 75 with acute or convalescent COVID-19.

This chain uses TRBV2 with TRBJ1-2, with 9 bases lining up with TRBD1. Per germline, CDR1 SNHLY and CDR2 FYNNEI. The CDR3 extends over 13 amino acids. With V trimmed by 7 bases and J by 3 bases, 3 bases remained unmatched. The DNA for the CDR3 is TGTGCCAGCATGGGACAGGGAGACTATGGCTACACCTTC. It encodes CASMGQGDYGYTF. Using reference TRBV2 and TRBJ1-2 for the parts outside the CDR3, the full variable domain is EPEVTQTPSHQVTQMGQEVILRCVPISNHLYFYWYRQILGQKVEFLVSFYNNEISEKSEIFDDQFSVERPDGSNFTLKIRSTKLEDSAMYFCASMGQGDYGYTFGSGTRLTVV.

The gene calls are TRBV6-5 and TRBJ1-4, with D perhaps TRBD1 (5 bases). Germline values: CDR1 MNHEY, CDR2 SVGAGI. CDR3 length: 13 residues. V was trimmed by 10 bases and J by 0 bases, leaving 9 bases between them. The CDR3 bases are TGTGCCACCAGGGCCCCAACTAATGAAAAACTGTTTTTT. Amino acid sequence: CATRAPTNEKLFF.

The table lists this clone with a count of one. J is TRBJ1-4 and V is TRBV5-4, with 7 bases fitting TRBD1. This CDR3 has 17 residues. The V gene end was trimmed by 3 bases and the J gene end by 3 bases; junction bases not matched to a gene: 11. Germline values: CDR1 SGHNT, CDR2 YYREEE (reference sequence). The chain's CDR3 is CASSSRLGQTPNEKLFF. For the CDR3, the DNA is TGTGCCAGCAGCTCCCGGCTGGGACAGACTCCTAATGAAAAACTGTTTTTT.

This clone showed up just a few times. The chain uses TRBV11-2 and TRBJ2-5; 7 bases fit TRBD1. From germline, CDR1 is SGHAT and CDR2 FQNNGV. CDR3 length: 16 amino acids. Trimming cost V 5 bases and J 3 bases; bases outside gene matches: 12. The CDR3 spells CASSPRQGRKEETQYF. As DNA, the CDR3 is TGTGCCAGCAGCCCTCGACAGGGTAGGAAGGAAGAGACCCAGTACTTC.

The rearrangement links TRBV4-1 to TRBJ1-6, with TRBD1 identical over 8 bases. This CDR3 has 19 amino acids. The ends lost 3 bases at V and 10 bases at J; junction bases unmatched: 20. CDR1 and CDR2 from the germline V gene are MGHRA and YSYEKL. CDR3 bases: TGCGCCAGCAGCCAGACCCGATGGACAGGGAAGGGAGGTATGTCACCCCTCCACTTT. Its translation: CASSQTRWTGKGGMSPLHF.

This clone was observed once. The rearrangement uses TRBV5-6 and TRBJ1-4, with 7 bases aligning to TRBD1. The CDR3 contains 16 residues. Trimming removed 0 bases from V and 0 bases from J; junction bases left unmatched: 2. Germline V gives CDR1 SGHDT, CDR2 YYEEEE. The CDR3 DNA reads TGTGCCAGCAGCTTGGCAGGGGGTGCAACTAATGAAAAACTGTTTTTT. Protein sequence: CASSLAGGATNEKLFF.

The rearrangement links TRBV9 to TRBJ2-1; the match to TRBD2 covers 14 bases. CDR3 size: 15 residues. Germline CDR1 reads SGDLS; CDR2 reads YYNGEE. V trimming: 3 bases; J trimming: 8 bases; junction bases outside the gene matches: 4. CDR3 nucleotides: TGTGCCAGCAGCGCGACTAGCGGGGGGGTGGATGAGCAGTTCTTC. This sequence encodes CASSATSGGVDEQFF. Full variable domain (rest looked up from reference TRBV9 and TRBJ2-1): DSGVTQTPKHLITATGQRVTLRCSPRSGDLSVYWYQQSLDQGLQFLIQYYNGEERAKGNILERFSAQQFPDLHSELNLSSLELGDSALYFCASSATSGGVDEQFFGPGTRLTVL.

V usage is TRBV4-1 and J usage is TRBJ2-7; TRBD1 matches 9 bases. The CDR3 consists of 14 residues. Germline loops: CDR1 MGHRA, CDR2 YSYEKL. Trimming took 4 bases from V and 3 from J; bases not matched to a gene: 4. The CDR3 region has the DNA TGCGCCAGCAGCCCCGAGACAGGGGGCTACGAGCAGTACTTC. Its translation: CASSPETGGYEQYF.

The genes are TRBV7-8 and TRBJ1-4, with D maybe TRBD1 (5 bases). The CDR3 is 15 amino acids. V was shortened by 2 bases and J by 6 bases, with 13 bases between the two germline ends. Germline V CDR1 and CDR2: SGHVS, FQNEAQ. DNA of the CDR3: TGTGCCAGCAGCTTATTTGGAGACAGTGATGAAAAACTGTTTTTT. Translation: CASSLFGDSDEKLFF.

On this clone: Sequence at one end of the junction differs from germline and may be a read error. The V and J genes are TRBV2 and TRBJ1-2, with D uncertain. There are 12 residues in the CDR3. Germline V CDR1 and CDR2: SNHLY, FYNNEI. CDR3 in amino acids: CASRSYPGGHTF. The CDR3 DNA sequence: TGTGCCAGCAGATCCTATCCGGGTGGCCACACCTTC.

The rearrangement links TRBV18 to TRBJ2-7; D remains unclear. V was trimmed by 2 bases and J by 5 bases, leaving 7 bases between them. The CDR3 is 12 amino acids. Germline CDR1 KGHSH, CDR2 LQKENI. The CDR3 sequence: CASSPGRNEQYF. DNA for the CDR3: TGTGCCAGCTCACCAGGCAGGAACGAGCAGTACTTC.

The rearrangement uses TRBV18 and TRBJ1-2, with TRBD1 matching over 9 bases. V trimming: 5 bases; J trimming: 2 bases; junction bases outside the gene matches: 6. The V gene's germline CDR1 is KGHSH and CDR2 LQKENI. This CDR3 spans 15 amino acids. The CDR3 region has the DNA TGTGCCAGCTCAATTACAGGGGGCTCGAACTATGGCTACACCTTC. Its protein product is CASSITGGSNYGYTF.

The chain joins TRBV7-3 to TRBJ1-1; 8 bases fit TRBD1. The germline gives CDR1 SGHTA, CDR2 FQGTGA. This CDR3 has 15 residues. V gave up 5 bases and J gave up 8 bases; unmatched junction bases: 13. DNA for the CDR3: TGTGCCAGCAGCCCAGAATCGGGACAGGTTGGGGAAGCTTTCTTT. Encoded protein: CASSPESGQVGEAFF.

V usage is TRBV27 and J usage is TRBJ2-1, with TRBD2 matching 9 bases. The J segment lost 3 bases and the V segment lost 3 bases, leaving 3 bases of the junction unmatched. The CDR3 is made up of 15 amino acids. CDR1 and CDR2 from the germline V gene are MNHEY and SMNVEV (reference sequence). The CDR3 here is CASSLGGGVYNEQFF. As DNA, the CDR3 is TGTGCCAGCAGTTTGGGCGGGGGGGTCTACAATGAGCAGTTCTTC.

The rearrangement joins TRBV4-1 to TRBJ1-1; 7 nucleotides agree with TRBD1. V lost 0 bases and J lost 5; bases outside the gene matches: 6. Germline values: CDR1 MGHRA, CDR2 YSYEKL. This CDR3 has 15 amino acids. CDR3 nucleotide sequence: TGCGCCAGCAGCCAAGATGGGACAGTAATAACTGAAGCTTTCTTT. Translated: CASSQDGTVITEAFF.

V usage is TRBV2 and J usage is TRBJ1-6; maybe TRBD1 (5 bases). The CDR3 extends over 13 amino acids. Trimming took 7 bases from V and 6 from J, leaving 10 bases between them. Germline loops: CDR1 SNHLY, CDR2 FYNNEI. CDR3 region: CASKGLLNSPLHF. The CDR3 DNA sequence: TGTGCCAGCAAGGGACTCCTTAATTCACCCCTCCACTTT.

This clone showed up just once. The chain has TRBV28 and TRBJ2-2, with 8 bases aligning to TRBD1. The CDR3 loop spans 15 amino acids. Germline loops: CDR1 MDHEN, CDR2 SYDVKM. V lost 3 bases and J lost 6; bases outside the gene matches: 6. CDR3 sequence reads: CASSLAQGVAGELFF. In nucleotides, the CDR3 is TGTGCCAGCAGTTTGGCACAGGGGGTCGCCGGGGAGCTGTTTTTT.

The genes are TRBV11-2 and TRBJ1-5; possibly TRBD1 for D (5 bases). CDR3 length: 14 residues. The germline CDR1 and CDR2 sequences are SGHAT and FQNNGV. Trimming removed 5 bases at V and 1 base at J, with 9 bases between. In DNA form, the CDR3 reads TGTGCCAGCAGCCTGGACACCAGCAATCAGCCCCAGCATTTT. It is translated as CASSLDTSNQPQHF.

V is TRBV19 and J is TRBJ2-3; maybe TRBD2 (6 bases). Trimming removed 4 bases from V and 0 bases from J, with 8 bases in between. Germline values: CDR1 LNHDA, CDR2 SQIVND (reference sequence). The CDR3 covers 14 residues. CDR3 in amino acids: CASSSGASTDTQYF. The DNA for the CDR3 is TGTGCCAGTAGTAGCGGGGCCAGCACAGATACGCAGTATTTT.

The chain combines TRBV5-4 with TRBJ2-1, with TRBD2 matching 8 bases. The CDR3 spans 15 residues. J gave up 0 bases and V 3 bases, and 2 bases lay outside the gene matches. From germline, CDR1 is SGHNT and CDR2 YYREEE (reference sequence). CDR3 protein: CASSSGGVSYNEQFF. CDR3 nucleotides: TGTGCCAGCAGCTCCGGGGGGGTCTCCTACAATGAGCAGTTCTTC.

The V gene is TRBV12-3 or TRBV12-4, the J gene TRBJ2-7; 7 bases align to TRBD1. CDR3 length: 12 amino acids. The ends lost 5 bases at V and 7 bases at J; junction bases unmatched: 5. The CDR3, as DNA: TGTGCCAGCAGTCGGACAGGACGGGAGCAGTACTTC. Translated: CASSRTGREQYF.

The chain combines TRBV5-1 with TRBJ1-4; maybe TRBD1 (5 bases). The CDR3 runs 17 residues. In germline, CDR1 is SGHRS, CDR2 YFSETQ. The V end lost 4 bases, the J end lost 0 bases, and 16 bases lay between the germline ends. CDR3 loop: CASSPGTSLATNEKLFF. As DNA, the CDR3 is TGCGCCAGCAGCCCGGGGACTAGCCTCGCAACTAATGAAAAACTGTTTTTT.

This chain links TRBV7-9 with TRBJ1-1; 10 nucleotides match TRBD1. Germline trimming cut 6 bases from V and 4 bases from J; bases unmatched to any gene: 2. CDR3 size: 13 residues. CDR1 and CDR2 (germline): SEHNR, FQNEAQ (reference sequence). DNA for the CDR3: TGTGCCAGCAGGGACAGGGGGGGCACTGAAGCTTTCTTT. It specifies CASRDRGGTEAFF.

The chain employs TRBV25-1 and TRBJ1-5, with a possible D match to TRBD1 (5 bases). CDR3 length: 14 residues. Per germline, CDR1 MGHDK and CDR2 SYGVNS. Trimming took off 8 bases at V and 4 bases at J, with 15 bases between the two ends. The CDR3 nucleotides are TGTGCCAGCGAAGGGGCAGGAGGGAATCAGCCCCAGCATTTT. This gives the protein CASEGAGGNQPQHF.

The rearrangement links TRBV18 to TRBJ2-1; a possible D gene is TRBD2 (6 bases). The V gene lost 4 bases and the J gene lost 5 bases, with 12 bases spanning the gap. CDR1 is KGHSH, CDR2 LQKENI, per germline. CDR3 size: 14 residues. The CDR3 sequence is CASSLTGGNNEQFF. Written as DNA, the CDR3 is TGTGCCAGCTCACTGACTGGGGGGAACAATGAGCAGTTCTTC.

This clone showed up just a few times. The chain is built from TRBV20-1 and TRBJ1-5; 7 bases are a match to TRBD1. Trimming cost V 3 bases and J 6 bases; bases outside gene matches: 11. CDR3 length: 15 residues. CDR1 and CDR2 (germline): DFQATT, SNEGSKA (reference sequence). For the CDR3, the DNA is TGCAGTGCTAGTTCCGGGACAGCTAGGGGTCAGCCCCAGCATTTT. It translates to CSASSGTARGQPQHF.